Presented here are 21 T cell receptor beta chains from one specimen sequenced in a study of chemoradiotherapy in HPV16-positive cancers. Produced via immunoSEQ multiplex PCR; TCRdb's table is partial and in-frame only. The table records 7,500 to 10,000 clones, roughly four fifths of them present only once. The source material was tumor tissue, sampled from a patient who underwent chemoradiotherapy. The receptor source for this set is a human donor with HPV-associated anogenital cancer.

The rearrangement uses TRBV27 and TRBJ2-1, with D unresolved. The CDR3 spans 13 residues. Germline lookup yields CDR1 MNHEY and CDR2 SMNVEV (reference sequence). Trimming removed 9 bases from V and 5 bases from J, with 14 bases in between. CDR3 nucleotides: TGTGCCAGTAGACGGCAACCCGACAATGAGCAGTTCTTC. It encodes CASRRQPDNEQFF.

The J gene is TRBJ1-2, the V gene TRBV29-1, with 7 bases identical to TRBD1. The germline gives CDR1 SQVTM, CDR2 ANQGSEA. The length of the CDR3 is 14 residues. V was pared by 8 bases and J by 5 bases, with 14 bases of the junction left unmatched. CDR3 DNA: TGCAGCAAACCGGGCGCTGACAGGGATTATGGCTACACCTTC. This translates into CSKPGADRDYGYTF.

CDR3 in amino acids: CASSGTRSTNEQFF. The DNA for the CDR3 is TGTGCCAGCAGTGGGACCAGAAGCACAAATGAGCAGTTCTTC. The chain has TRBV27 and TRBJ2-1; D may be TRBD1 or TRBD2 (5 bases each). Germline-derived CDR1 and CDR2 are MNHEY and SMNVEV (reference sequence). The CDR3 is made up of 14 amino acids. The ends were cut back, 5 bases at V and 7 bases at J, with 15 bases in the middle.

V usage is TRBV6-5 and J usage is TRBJ1-2; perhaps TRBD1 as D (6 bases). Germline V gene lookup returns CDR1 MNHEY and CDR2 SVGAGI. The CDR3 totals 14 residues. Trimming pared 7 bases from V and 3 bases from J, leaving 15 bases between. Written as DNA, the CDR3 is TGTGCCAGCACCCTGGGGGCGTCGGACTATGGCTACACCTTC. Translated: CASTLGASDYGYTF.

This clone occurred a few times. The V call is TRBV18, the J call TRBJ2-3; 7 positions agree with TRBD1. The CDR3 length is 14 residues. CDR1 is KGHSH, CDR2 LQKENI, per germline. V was clipped by 4 bases and J by 1 base; unmatched bases: 2. The CDR3 DNA reads as TGTGCCAGCTCACGAGACAGGGGCACAGATACGCAGTATTTT. This encodes CASSRDRGTDTQYF.

The chain couples TRBV7-2 to TRBJ1-1; D might be TRBD1 (6 bases). The V end was cut by 5 bases, the J end by 6 bases, with 16 bases between. CDR1 SGHTA and CDR2 FQGNSA come from the germline V gene. This CDR3 contains 14 residues. CDR3 coding DNA: TGTGCCAGCAGCCGCACCACAGGGAGAGCTGAAGCTTTCTTT. As protein: CASSRTTGRAEAFF.

The V gene is TRBV2, the J gene TRBJ1-5; D may be TRBD1 (6 bases). Looked up from germline, CDR1 is SNHLY and CDR2 is FYNNEI. CDR3 length: 15 amino acids. Trimming took off 6 bases at V and 0 bases at J, with 12 bases between the two ends. The CDR3 spells CASRIGGDSNQPQHF. CDR3 in DNA: TGTGCCAGCAGAATTGGGGGCGATAGCAATCAGCCCCAGCATTTT.

The chain employs TRBV25-1 and TRBJ1-1; a weak D match, TRBD1 (6 bases). V lost 8 bases and J 4 bases, leaving 23 bases between the germline ends. Looked up from germline, CDR1 is MGHDK and CDR2 is SYGVNS. CDR3 length: 16 amino acids. The CDR3 DNA reads as TGTGCCAGCGCCTGGGGGGGTCGTGGAGGGGGCACTGAAGCTTTCTTT. Translated, it gives CASAWGGRGGGTEAFF.

Note on this clone: Other nucleotide sequences from this sample produce the same CDR3. The V gene is TRBV11-3, the J gene TRBJ1-2; unclear D gene. V lost 5 bases and J 8 bases, leaving 9 bases between the germline ends. Germline-derived CDR1 and CDR2 are SGHNT and YENEEA. The CDR3 is made up of 11 amino acids. Here the CDR3 DNA reads TGTGCCAGCAGCCTTGGCAGGGGCTACACCTTC. The encoded protein is CASSLGRGYTF.

The chain carries TRBV4-1 and TRBJ1-4; D may be TRBD1 (5 bases). V shed 0 bases and J shed 7 bases, with 9 bases lying between them. The CDR3 runs to 14 residues. Germline CDR1 and CDR2: MGHRA and YSYEKL. CDR3 bases: TGCGCCAGCAGCCAAGAAGGGGTAACTGAAAAACTGTTTTTT. This codes for CASSQEGVTEKLFF.

The CDR3 coding sequence is TGTGCCAGCAGCTTAGGCCAGGGGGCTTCTGGAAACACCATATATTTT. It encodes CASSLGQGASGNTIYF. The V call is TRBV7-6, the J call TRBJ1-3, with 8 nucleotides matching TRBD1. The CDR3 loop spans 16 amino acids. With 1 base clipped from V and 1 base from J, the junction kept 3 bases outside the gene matches. The germline V gene encodes CDR1 SGHVS and CDR2 FNYEAQ.

The chain combines TRBV29-1 with TRBJ2-3, with D possibly being TRBD1 or TRBD2 (6 bases each). The CDR3 has 16 amino acids. The germline V gene encodes CDR1 SQVTM and CDR2 ANQGSEA. The V gene lost 1 base and the J gene lost 0 bases, with 14 bases spanning the gap. The CDR3 DNA sequence: TGCAGCGTTGAAGGGGGGCAGGAGGGGAGCACAGATACGCAGTATTTT. Amino acids: CSVEGGQEGSTDTQYF.

This chain connects TRBV28 to TRBJ1-6, with D possibly being TRBD1 (6 bases). Trimming pared 1 base from V and 7 bases from J, leaving 11 bases between. Looked up from germline, CDR1 is MDHEN and CDR2 is SYDVKM. The CDR3 loop spans 15 amino acids. DNA of the CDR3: TGTGCCAGCAGTTTATCGACAGGACCGAATTCACCCCTCCACTTT. This codes for CASSLSTGPNSPLHF.

This clone has only a few counts. CDR3: CASSLETPMNTEAFF. The CDR3 DNA sequence: TGTGCCAGCAGCTTAGAGACACCCATGAACACTGAAGCTTTCTTT. V usage is TRBV7-9 and J usage is TRBJ1-1; unclear D gene. This CDR3 has 15 residues. V lost 1 base and J 0 bases, leaving 9 bases between the germline ends. Germline V CDR1 and CDR2: SEHNR, FQNEAQ (reference sequence).

A few counts support this clone. The rearrangement links TRBV4-3 to TRBJ2-3; D possibly matches TRBD1 or TRBD2 (5 bases each). Germline CDR1 and CDR2: LGHNA and YSLEER. CDR3 length: 13 residues. Trimming stripped 0 bases from V and 10 bases from J, with 11 bases between. CDR3 region: CASSQDPRGPQYF. For the CDR3, the DNA is TGCGCCAGCAGCCAAGACCCTAGGGGACCGCAGTATTTT.

The rearrangement uses TRBV10-1 and TRBJ2-3; D not certain. Germline V gene sequence: CDR1 WNHNN, CDR2 SYGVQD (reference sequence). The CDR3 loop spans 14 amino acids. Between the trimmed V and J ends, which lost 5 bases and 0 bases, there was a span of 9 bases. The CDR3: CASSLTASTDTQYF. The CDR3 DNA follows: TGCGCCAGCAGTCTGACGGCTAGCACAGATACGCAGTATTTT.

This clone has only one observation. This sequence joins TRBV7-3 and TRBJ2-5, with TRBD1 identical over 10 bases. Germline CDR1 is SGHTA and CDR2 is FQGTGA. The V and J ends lost 3 bases and 4 bases, in that order; junction bases with no gene match: 8. This CDR3 region has 16 residues. The CDR3 region has the DNA TGTGCCAGCAGCTTCGACTTCAGGACAGGGGGAGAGACCCAGTACTTC. Protein sequence: CASSFDFRTGGETQYF.

The rearrangement joins TRBV19 to TRBJ2-3; D could derive from TRBD1 or TRBD2 (6 bases each). This CDR3 has 13 amino acids. Germline assignment: CDR1 LNHDA and CDR2 SQIVND (reference sequence). The germline V and J ends were trimmed by 7 bases and 4 bases, with 12 bases remaining between them. CDR3 sequence reads: CASKHREADTQYF. The CDR3 nucleotides read TGTGCCAGTAAACACAGGGAGGCAGATACGCAGTATTTT.

The chain carries TRBV7-2 and TRBJ1-1; D uncertain. This CDR3 is built from 14 residues. Between the trimmed V and J ends, which lost 4 bases and 1 base, there was a span of 10 bases. CDR1 is SGHTA, CDR2 FQGNSA, per germline. CDR3 DNA sequence: TGTGCCAGCAGCTCCCGACGGGGGAACACTGAAGCTTTCTTT. Its translation: CASSSRRGNTEAFF.

The rearrangement joins TRBV7-9 to TRBJ1-5; D uncertain. The CDR3 extends over 17 amino acids. The V and J ends lost 4 bases and 3 bases respectively, with 19 bases between them. The germline V gene encodes CDR1 SEHNR and CDR2 FQNEAQ (reference sequence). DNA for the CDR3: TGTGCCAGCAGCTGGGTGGGGAGTGGGGAACCCAATCAGCCCCAGCATTTT. Residues: CASSWVGSGEPNQPQHF.

This clone is termed medium-sized. The chain has TRBV7-9 and TRBJ1-6, with TRBD1 identical over 7 bases. This CDR3 contains 15 residues. V lost 5 bases and J lost 7; bases outside the gene matches: 8. Germline CDR1 and CDR2: SEHNR and FQNEAQ (reference sequence). CDR3 sequence reads: CASSPPGGDNSPLHF. CDR3 nucleotide sequence: TGTGCCAGCAGCCCCCCAGGGGGTGACAATTCACCCCTCCACTTT.